The T cell receptor (beta chain) under discussion was sequenced for a study of CD8+CD57+ T cells in acquired aplastic anemia. Only patients with CD8+CD57+ cell expansion on flow cytometry were chosen for sequencing. This clonotype was found a few times. CDR1 is SGHDN and CDR2 is FVKESK in the germline V gene. With 0 bases removed from V and 1 base from J, the gap between germline ends came to 8 bases. The CDR3 totals 15 residues. Genomic DNA served as template for TCR beta VDJ and CDR3 profiling. Each CDR3 protein is one row after TCRdb ran MiXCR on the reads. This table holds around 150,000 distinct CDR3 sequences, 40% to 50% found once.

The V gene is TRBV14, the J gene TRBJ2-3; tentative D call: TRBD2 (5 bases). Material: sorted CD4+, CD8+, or CD8+CD57+ T cells (not recorded which) from PBMCs. This clonotype was obtained from a human donor with aplastic anemia. CDR3 in DNA: TGTGCCAGCAGCCAAGAGGCCGGGGGCACAGATACGCAGTATTTT. It specifies CASSQEAGGTDTQYF.